The 10 T cell receptor beta chains reported below all come from one sample, sequenced in a study of blood T cell repertoires in COVID-19. Libraries were prepared by immunoSEQ multiplex PCR; TCRdb keeps only in-frame clonotypes and omits some of them. The data hold fewer than 700,000 clones, with less than 90% observed a single time. Sequenced: peripheral blood. These receptor sequences come from a woman aged 45-59 years with COVID-19, enrolled during active disease.

The chain links TRBV3-1 (or the pseudogene TRBV3-2) to TRBJ1-2, with TRBD1 matching 8 bases. V lost 5 bases, J lost 2 bases, and 7 bases stayed unmatched. Germline V CDR1 and CDR2: LGHDT, YNNKEL (reference sequence). This CDR3 has 15 amino acids. The CDR3 bases are TGTGCCAGCAGCACTCGGACAGGGCTCAACTATGGCTACACCTTC. Translated, it gives CASSTRTGLNYGYTF.

The chain uses TRBV19 and TRBJ2-2; maybe TRBD2 (5 bases). The CDR3 runs 14 residues. Trimming took off 4 bases at V and 5 bases at J, with 11 bases between the two ends. Per the germline V gene, CDR1 is LNHDA and CDR2 is SQIVND (reference sequence). The CDR3 spells CASSRGRGTGELFF. CDR3 coding DNA: TGTGCCAGTAGTAGGGGTCGGGGTACCGGGGAGCTGTTTTTT.

In its sample, this clone was seen a few times. The V gene is TRBV19, the J gene TRBJ1-1, with 7 bases fitting TRBD1. The CDR3 is 15 residues long. Germline CDR1 and CDR2: LNHDA and SQIVND (reference sequence). V shed 5 bases, J shed 4 bases, and the junction held 10 bases outside the gene matches. CDR3 nucleotides: TGTGCCAGTAGTCCCGACAGGGCAGTAAGCACTGAAGCTTTCTTT. Translation: CASSPDRAVSTEAFF.

The chain combines TRBV6-5 with TRBJ1-1; tentatively, D is TRBD1 (6 bases). This CDR3 is built from 14 residues. Germline V lookup: CDR1 MNHEY, CDR2 SVGAGI. V lost 2 bases and J lost 8, with 15 bases in between. The CDR3 DNA reads as TGTGCCAGCAGTTACAGAGGGGGGGGGCTGGAAGCTTTCTTT. Its protein is CASSYRGGGLEAFF.

The genes are TRBV9 and TRBJ2-5; 9 nucleotides line up with TRBD2. Germline values: CDR1 SGDLS, CDR2 YYNGEE. Germline trimming cut 4 bases from V and 5 bases from J; bases unmatched to any gene: 9. This CDR3 is 15 amino acids long. CDR3 residues: CASSFGASGDETQYF. DNA for the CDR3: TGTGCCAGCAGCTTTGGGGCTAGCGGGGATGAGACCCAGTACTTC.

The chain links TRBV25-1 to TRBJ1-2; TRBD1 aligns across 7 bases. Germline assignment: CDR1 MGHDK and CDR2 SYGVNS. The CDR3 has 16 amino acids. V gave up 0 bases and J gave up 2 bases; unmatched junction bases: 6. The CDR3 sequence is CASSEYGQEGNYGYTF. The DNA of the CDR3 is TGTGCCAGCAGTGAATACGGACAGGAAGGCAACTATGGCTACACCTTC.

Points on this clone: The same CDR3 also results from other DNA sequences found in this sample. The V and J genes are TRBV11-2 and TRBJ1-1, with a tentative D call TRBD1 (6 bases). This CDR3 has 13 residues. Germline V CDR1 and CDR2: SGHAT, FQNNGV. Trimming removed 0 bases at V and 8 bases at J, with 10 bases between. CDR3 sequence: CASSLDPGTEAFF. The DNA for the CDR3 is TGTGCCAGCAGCTTAGATCCGGGGACAGAAGCTTTCTTT.

The chain combines TRBV19 with TRBJ2-5; TRBD1 aligns across 7 bases. CDR3 size: 13 residues. V lost 2 bases to trimming and J lost 7 bases; unmatched junction nucleotides: 4. In germline, CDR1 is LNHDA, CDR2 SQIVND (reference sequence). In DNA form, the CDR3 reads TGTGCCAGTAGTATATTACAGGGGAGGACCCAGTACTTC. Translation gives CASSILQGRTQYF.

The genes are TRBV13 and TRBJ1-2, with 7 nucleotides matching TRBD1. Germline V lookup: CDR1 PRHDT, CDR2 FYEKMQ (reference sequence). J was trimmed by 7 bases and V by 4 bases; bases with no gene match: 9. This CDR3 is built from 14 residues. The CDR3, as DNA: TGTGCCAGCAGCTACGACAGGGCAACCTCTGGCTACACCTTC. The encoded protein is CASSYDRATSGYTF. Full variable domain (rest looked up from reference TRBV13 and TRBJ1-2): AAGVIQSPRHLIKEKRETATLKCYPIPRHDTVYWYQQGPGQDPQFLISFYEKMQSDKGSIPDRFSAQQFSDYHSELNMSSLELGDSALYFCASSYDRATSGYTFGSGTRLTVV.

The chain combines TRBV7-9 with TRBJ1-1, with a tentative D call TRBD1 (5 bases). This CDR3 has 12 amino acids. Germline CDR1 and CDR2: SEHNR and FQNEAQ (reference sequence). Trimming left V 3 bases short and J 6 bases short, with 8 bases between. CDR3 nucleotides: TGTGCCAGCAGCTTTGTGGGGCCTGAAGCTTTCTTT. Encoded protein: CASSFVGPEAFF.